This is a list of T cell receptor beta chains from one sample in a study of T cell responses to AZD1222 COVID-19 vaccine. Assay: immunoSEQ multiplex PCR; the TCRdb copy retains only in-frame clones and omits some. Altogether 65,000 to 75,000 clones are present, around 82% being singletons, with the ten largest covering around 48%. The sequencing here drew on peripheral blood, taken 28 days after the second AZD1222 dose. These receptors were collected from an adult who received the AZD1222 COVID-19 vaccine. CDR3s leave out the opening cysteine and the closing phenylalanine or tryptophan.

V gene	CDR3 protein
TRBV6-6	ASSPGWDAF
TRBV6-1	ASSERTGDPEAF
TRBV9	ASSVGLDTDTQY
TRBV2	ASSWGVGTDTQY
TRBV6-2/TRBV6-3	ASSRDRGQPQH
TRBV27	ASRLGKTSGYEQY
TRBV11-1	ASSLSRDSYEQY
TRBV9	ASSVAPGLGEQF
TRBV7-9	ASSPTGTGNPYEQY
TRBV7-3	ASSIQGVADTQY
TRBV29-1	SARGGPGEKLF
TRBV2	ASRSQGVGSNAQY
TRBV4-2	ASSQEAYGTGGAREKLF
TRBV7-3	ASSLRGELF
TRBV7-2	ASSLSLAAYEQY
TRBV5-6	ASSFYPTEQNQPQH
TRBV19	ASSLRGWTEAF
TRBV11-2	ASSSRDSLNEKLF
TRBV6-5	ASLFGSHEQY
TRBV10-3	AISESQTVPGYGYT
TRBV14	ASSQNPGALYGYT
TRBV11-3	ASRVAGGPTGELF
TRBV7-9	ASSWDINQPQH
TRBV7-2	ASSHRDSYTGELF
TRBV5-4	ASSNNNEKLF
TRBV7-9	ASSHPPGGTEAF
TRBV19	ASSVLGPPYEQY
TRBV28	ASSLLAGDGYT
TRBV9	ASSVYDNTDTQY
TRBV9	ASSAQTGNYGYT
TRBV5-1	ASSRTGGAGELF
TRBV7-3	ASSFGVSETQY
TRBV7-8	ASSYNSGGRTDTQY
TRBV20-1	SARVAATAF
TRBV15	ATSDGSGANVLT
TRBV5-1	ASSFGQPAEQY
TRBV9	ASSAGGSSYNEQF
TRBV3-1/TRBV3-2	ASSPTGLAGGEQY
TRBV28	ASGVGATNEKLF
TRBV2	ASSGGKAEAF
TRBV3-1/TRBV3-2	ASSQALRTSGKENTGELF
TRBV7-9	ASSLPGLDTDTQY
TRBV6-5	ASSTDDWNSPLH
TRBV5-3	ARSLGQGRTEAF
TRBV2	ASSEQGFSYEQY
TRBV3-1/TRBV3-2	ASSPRGGYQETQY
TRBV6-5	ASSLLGGGYT
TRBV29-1	SVDRGSGYEQY
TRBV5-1	ASSLDVSPLH
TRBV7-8	ASGSGIGYGYT
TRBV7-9	ASSLVNRGGTGELF
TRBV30	AWSGGQVGYT